The source of this TCR beta chain is a study of blood T cell repertoires in COVID-19. About the research overall: From T cells, B-cell-depleted T cells, or PBMCs came the material, which was cDNA or gDNA.

Per the original methods: Reference gene primer amplification in the assay estimated nucleated cell counts. TCRdb keeps only in-frame clones here, not all; method: immunoSEQ multiplex PCR. For V, J and clone size, that table is used; D and trimming come from the DNA. The sample shows some 130,000 clones, roughly 84% of them seen only once. The CDR3 covers 14 residues. Germline V gene sequence: CDR1 WSHSY, CDR2 SAAADI. V was trimmed by 6 bases and J by 0 bases, leaving 11 bases between them. Only one count was recorded for this clone. Individuals drawn from 24 US areas were roughly 18 to 89 years old. The sample taken for sequencing was PBMCs or T cells enriched from blood (not recorded which). The chain employs TRBV10-2 and TRBJ1-1; D is undetermined. This TCR was sampled from a man between 40 and 49 years old with acute COVID-19. The DNA for the CDR3 is TGCGCCAGCAGGATCGGAGTGGTGAACACTGAAGCTTTCTTT. It translates to CASRIGVVNTEAFF.